This T cell receptor (beta chain) was found in a study of blood T cell repertoires in COVID-19. In the study overall: Material from acute and convalescent COVID-19 was sourced from the United States, Italy and Spain. PBMCs, B-cell-depleted T cells, or T cells were the source of the cDNA or gDNA that made up the material.

As processed by the authors: Amplification from reference gene primers served as the basis for estimated nucleated cell counts. The method was immunoSEQ multiplex PCR; TCRdb's version includes in-frame clones alone and lacks a portion of them. That table supplies the V and J calls and clone size; D and trimming were determined from the DNA. The sample consists of 150,000 to 200,000 clones, roughly 91% of them appearing once. The CDR3 extends over 15 amino acids. V gene TRBV21-1 combines with J gene TRBJ1-5; the tabulated D call, TRBD1, remains unverified against the DNA. TRBV21-1 is a pseudogene segment. Material: peripheral blood. The receptor's source is a woman aged 45-59 years with acute or convalescent COVID-19. In nucleotides, the CDR3 is TGTGCCAGCAGCAAGGGACAGTTTCTTCTTCAGCCCCAGCATTTT. This encodes CASSKGQFLLQPQHF.